The next 3 T cell receptor beta chains were all read from a single sample in a study of T-cell memory formation after mild COVID-19. TCRdb re-derived calls from the 5' RACE reads in MiXCR, one entry per CDR3 protein. The sample lists approximately 410,000 distinct CDR3 sequences, around 22% occurring once. What was sequenced was PBMCs or a T cell subset sorted from them (not recorded which). These receptors all stem from an adult woman who had mild COVID-19 (a few samples of this study predate the infection). Cell type and time point are not known.

This clonotype was seen a handful of times. This sequence joins TRBV4-2 and TRBJ2-2; TRBD2 might be the D (6 bases). Trimming removed 2 bases at V and 5 bases at J, with 15 bases between. Germline CDR1 LGHNA, CDR2 YNFKEQ. The CDR3 sequence is 16 residues long. In DNA, the CDR3 is TGTGCCAGCAGCCAACGGCGGGACGAAGGGACCGGGGAGCTGTTTTTT. As protein: CASSQRRDEGTGELFF.

The chain is built from TRBV10-3 and TRBJ2-3, with 7 positions matching TRBD1. The CDR3 covers 17 residues. The V segment lost 4 bases and the J segment 3 bases; nucleotides outside the gene matches: 13. CDR1 is ENHRY, CDR2 SYGVKD, per germline. Here the CDR3 DNA reads TGTGCCATCAGTGGGGATACAGGGGAGAAATTGACAGATACGCAGTATTTT. Protein product: CAISGDTGEKLTDTQYF.

The V call is TRBV7-6, the J call TRBJ1-1; D might be TRBD1 (6 bases). Trimming took 2 bases from V and 0 from J, leaving 13 bases between them. Germline V CDR1 and CDR2: SGHVS, FNYEAQ. This CDR3 comprises 16 residues. CDR3 region: CASSLPPGTLNTEAFF. CDR3 nucleotides: TGTGCCAGCAGCTTACCTCCAGGGACACTGAACACTGAAGCTTTCTTT.